The 10 T cell receptor beta chains below were found in one sample sequenced in a study of blood T cell repertoires in COVID-19. Clones were read by immunoSEQ multiplex PCR, and TCRdb kept only the in-frame ones, dropping some. The sample shows roughly 160,000 clones, around 83% of them seen only once. Sequencing input: peripheral blood. The receptors were sampled from a man between 50 and 59 years old with active or convalescent COVID-19.

V is TRBV6-5 and J is TRBJ2-1; 7 nucleotides match TRBD2. Germline V CDR1 and CDR2: MNHEY, SVGAGI. The CDR3 has 16 amino acids. The ends lost 1 base at V and 7 bases at J; junction bases unmatched: 10. The CDR3 DNA follows: TGTGCCAGCAGTTACTTGGGGAGGGCCCTCGGTAATGAGCAGTTCTTC. It yields the protein CASSYLGRALGNEQFF.

The chain combines TRBV7-9 with TRBJ2-7; 8 bases agree with TRBD2. Germline V lookup: CDR1 SEHNR, CDR2 FQNEAQ (reference sequence). With 5 bases clipped from V and 0 bases from J, the junction kept 3 bases outside the gene matches. This CDR3 is 14 amino acids long. The CDR3 protein is CASSMTSDSYEQYF. The CDR3 bases are TGTGCCAGCAGCATGACTAGCGACTCCTACGAGCAGTACTTC.

J is TRBJ2-3 and V is TRBV18; possibly TRBD2 for D (5 bases). The CDR3 loop spans 14 amino acids. Trimming shortened V by 8 bases and J by 1 base, and 13 bases separated the two germline ends. Germline loops: CDR1 KGHSH, CDR2 LQKENI. The CDR3 loop is CASTEGIRTDTQYF. As DNA, the CDR3 is TGTGCCAGCACTGAGGGAATCCGCACAGATACGCAGTATTTT. Variable domain in full (rest from reference TRBV18 and TRBJ2-3): NAGVMQNPRHLVRRRGQEARLRCSPMKGHSHVYWYRQLPEEGLKFMVYLQKENIIDESGMPKERFSAEFPKEGPSILRIQQVVRGDSAAYFCASTEGIRTDTQYFGPGTRLTVL.

The gene calls are TRBV7-2 and TRBJ2-1, with a possible D match to TRBD2 (5 bases). The CDR3 sequence is 15 residues long. V was cut by 1 base and J by 5 bases, with 12 bases left in between. Germline CDR1 is SGHTA and CDR2 is FQGNSA. DNA of the CDR3: TGTGCCAGCAGCTTAGGTGGGAGAAGGGACAATGAGCAGTTCTTC. Encoded protein: CASSLGGRRDNEQFF. Full variable domain (outside the CDR3, taken from reference TRBV7-2 and TRBJ2-1): GAGVSQSPSNKVTEKGKDVELRCDPISGHTALYWYRQSLGQGLEFLIYFQGNSAPDKSGLPSDRFSAERTGGSVSTLTIQRTQQEDSAVYLCASSLGGRRDNEQFFGPGTRLTVL.

The chain couples TRBV6-2 or TRBV6-3 to TRBJ1-3, with TRBD1 matching over 8 bases. This CDR3 is built from 15 residues. V lost 4 bases, J lost 4 bases, and 6 bases stayed unmatched. Germline V gene data show CDR1 as MNHEY and CDR2 as SVGEGT. The CDR3 region is CASSFSGQGGNTIYF. The CDR3 coding sequence is TGTGCCAGCAGTTTCTCCGGACAGGGAGGAAACACCATATATTTT.

The sample holds a few counts of this clone. The chain joins TRBV30 to TRBJ1-4; D call uncertain. Trimming left V 8 bases short and J 6 bases short, with 13 bases between. The CDR3 runs to 12 residues. Looked up from germline, CDR1 is GTSNPN and CDR2 is SVGIG (reference sequence). As DNA, the CDR3 is TGTGCCGGAGGGAGGAGAGATGAAAAACTGTTTTTT. Protein sequence: CAGGRRDEKLFF.

This rearrangement joins TRBV6-5 to TRBJ1-1; D not certain. V lost 8 bases to trimming and J lost 4 bases, with 14 bases between them. Per germline, CDR1 MNHEY and CDR2 SVGAGI. The CDR3 sequence is 13 residues long. DNA of the CDR3: TGTGCCAGCTTGATGTCCTCGGGCACTGAAGCTTTCTTT. It yields the protein CASLMSSGTEAFF.

The chain carries TRBV5-6 and TRBJ1-4; D is possibly TRBD1 (6 bases). V was clipped by 4 bases and J by 2 bases, with 15 bases between them. This CDR3 is 16 amino acids long. Looked up from germline, CDR1 is SGHDT and CDR2 is YYEEEE. CDR3 region: CASSPATGITNEKLFF. The CDR3, as DNA: TGTGCCAGCAGCCCGGCTACAGGGATTACTAATGAAAAACTGTTTTTT.

The rearrangement links TRBV7-2 to TRBJ2-5; 10 bases match TRBD2. The junction had 6 bases not matched to a gene; V was cut back by 1 base and J by 4 bases. Germline values: CDR1 SGHTA, CDR2 FQGNSA. This CDR3 has 16 residues. The CDR3 here is CASSLVSGRGLETQYF. CDR3 nucleotide sequence: TGTGCCAGCAGCTTAGTGAGCGGGAGGGGTTTAGAGACCCAGTACTTC.

V gene TRBV3-1 (or the pseudogene TRBV3-2) combines with J gene TRBJ1-6; possibly TRBD1 for D (5 bases). Looked up from germline, CDR1 is LGHDT and CDR2 is YNNKEL (reference sequence). The CDR3 is 14 amino acids. The V end was cut by 5 bases, the J end by 10 bases, with 15 bases between. The CDR3 DNA reads TGTGCCAGCAGCTTAGGACAAATCAGCTCACCCCTCCACTTT. This sequence encodes CASSLGQISSPLHF.